The 5 T cell receptor beta chains given below trace back to one sample, sequenced in a study of blood T cell repertoires in COVID-19 (TCRdb year 2020). Library preparation employed the immunoSEQ multiplex PCR assay. This immuneACCESS table, as held by TCRdb, lists in-frame sequences with V and J called but not all clones. Of the missing ones, under half trace to an unresolved V gene in checked studies; the others have no known cause. This sample gives 160,000 or so clones in total; over 75% of them show up just once. 6.6% of the sample goes to the ten largest clones. What was sequenced was PBMCs or T cells enriched from blood (not recorded which). The source is a woman aged 50 to 60 who had recovered from COVID-19.

The chain has TRBV29-1 and TRBJ2-1; perhaps TRBD1 as D (5 bases). CDR1 SQVTM and CDR2 ANQGSEA come from the germline V gene. This CDR3 spans 14 amino acids. Trimming shortened V by 4 bases and J by 5 bases, and 15 bases separated the two germline ends. CDR3 amino acids: CSVALPRQNNEQFF. In DNA form, the CDR3 reads TGCAGCGTTGCTCTACCGCGACAGAACAATGAGCAGTTCTTC.

This clone was counted a few times. The rearrangement links TRBV2 to TRBJ1-5; a possible D gene is TRBD1 (5 bases). This CDR3 has 15 amino acids. The germline gives CDR1 SNHLY, CDR2 FYNNEI. Trimming took off 6 bases at V and 4 bases at J, with 16 bases between the two ends. The CDR3, as DNA: TGTGCCAGCAGACCCGACCCGGGGGGGAATCAGCCCCAGCATTTT. Translated: CASRPDPGGNQPQHF.

This sequence joins TRBV7-6 and TRBJ2-2; D is unresolved. V lost 5 bases to trimming and J lost 1 base, with 11 bases between them. Germline V CDR1 and CDR2: SGHVS, FNYEAQ. The CDR3 covers 15 residues. The CDR3: CASSPGGGNTGELFF. The CDR3 nucleotides read TGTGCCAGCAGCCCCGGCGGCGGGAACACCGGGGAGCTGTTTTTT. Full variable domain (remainder filled in from reference TRBV7-6 and TRBJ2-2): GAGVSQSPRYKVTKRGQDVALRCDPISGHVSLYWYRQALGQGPEFLTYFNYEAQQDKSGLPNDRFSAERPEGSISTLTIQRTEQRDSAMYRCASSPGGGNTGELFFGEGSRLTVL.

The chain links TRBV3-1 (or the pseudogene TRBV3-2) to TRBJ1-1; no clear D gene. Trimming took off 0 bases at V and 4 bases at J, with 12 bases between the two ends. Germline V gene sequence: CDR1 LGHDT, CDR2 YNNKEL (reference sequence). This CDR3 has 15 residues. The DNA of the CDR3 is TGTGCCAGCAGCCAAGATCCCCTCCCGGGCACTGAAGCTTTCTTT. It yields the protein CASSQDPLPGTEAFF.

V usage is TRBV7-9 and J usage is TRBJ1-1; 7 bases agree with TRBD1. The CDR3 is 16 amino acids. J lost 0 bases, V lost 8 bases, and 12 bases had no gene match. Germline loops: CDR1 SEHNR, CDR2 FQNEAQ (reference sequence). The CDR3, as DNA: TGTGCCAGCCCCCTACCGACAGGGTCGGTGAACACTGAAGCTTTCTTT. As protein: CASPLPTGSVNTEAFF.